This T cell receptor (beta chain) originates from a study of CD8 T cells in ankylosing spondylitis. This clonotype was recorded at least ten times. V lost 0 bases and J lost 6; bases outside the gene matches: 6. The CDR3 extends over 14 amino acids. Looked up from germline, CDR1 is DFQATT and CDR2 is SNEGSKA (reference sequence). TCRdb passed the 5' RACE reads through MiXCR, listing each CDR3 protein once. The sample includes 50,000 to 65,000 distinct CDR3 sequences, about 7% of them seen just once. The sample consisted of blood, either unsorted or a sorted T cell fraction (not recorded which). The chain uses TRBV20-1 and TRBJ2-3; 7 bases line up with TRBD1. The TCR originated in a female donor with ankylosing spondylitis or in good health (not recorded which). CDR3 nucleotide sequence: TGCAGTGCTAGAGACCCGACAGGGCGCGATACGCAGTATTTT. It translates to CSARDPTGRDTQYF.